These T cell receptor beta chains were read from a single sample in a study of beta chain features in type 1 diabetes. Generated by immunoSEQ multiplex PCR, the TCRdb table keeps only in-frame clones and is missing some. The sample lists about 230,000 clones, over 8.5% occurring once. Sequenced sample: naive CD4+ T cells from blood. These TCRs come from a young woman in good health. Both conserved end residues are part of each CDR3. A D gene is named only where the DNA matches it firmly. Some rows mark clone size as missing; the rest say once, few, many or name a class of expanded clone.

d_gene: .
abundance: .
j_gene: TRBJ2-7
v_gene: TRBV6-6
CDR3aa: CASNNREPQYF
CDR3nt: TGTGCCAGCAATAACCGGGAACCCCAGTACTTC

d_gene: .
abundance: .
j_gene: TRBJ1-5
v_gene: TRBV5-6
CDR3aa: CASSAAGPTNNQPQHF
CDR3nt: TGTGCCAGCAGCGCGGCGGGACCAACAAATAATCAGCCCCAGCATTTT

d_gene: TRBD1
abundance: .
j_gene: TRBJ1-5
v_gene: TRBV7-9
CDR3aa: CASSPGGSNQPQHF
CDR3nt: TGTGCCAGCAGTCCAGGGGGCAGTAATCAGCCCCAGCATTTT

d_gene: TRBD1
abundance: .
j_gene: TRBJ2-5
v_gene: TRBV7-3
CDR3aa: CASSRSGTEQETQYF
CDR3nt: TGTGCCAGCAGCCGTTCCGGGACAGAACAAGAGACCCAGTACTTC

d_gene: TRBD1
abundance: few
j_gene: TRBJ1-1
v_gene: TRBV7-2
CDR3aa: CASSARQGGTEAFF
CDR3nt: TGTGCCAGCAGCGCCAGACAGGGGGGCACTGAAGCTTTCTTT

d_gene: .
abundance: few
j_gene: TRBJ1-1
v_gene: TRBV5-1
CDR3aa: CASSLQAGNTEAFF
CDR3nt: TGCGCCAGCAGCTTGCAGGCAGGGAACACTGAAGCTTTCTTT

d_gene: .
abundance: .
j_gene: TRBJ1-1
v_gene: TRBV7-9
CDR3aa: CASSPQGVGTEAFF
CDR3nt: TGTGCCAGCAGCCCACAGGGAGTGGGTACTGAAGCTTTCTTT

d_gene: .
abundance: .
j_gene: TRBJ1-2
v_gene: TRBV30
CDR3aa: CAWSAGYGYTF
CDR3nt: TGTGCCTGGAGTGCGGGTTATGGCTACACCTTC

d_gene: .
abundance: few
j_gene: TRBJ2-2
v_gene: TRBV5-1
CDR3aa: CASSWTVNTGELFF
CDR3nt: TGCGCCAGCAGCTGGACAGTGAACACCGGGGAGCTGTTTTTT

d_gene: .
abundance: once
j_gene: TRBJ1-1
v_gene: TRBV29-1
CDR3aa: CSVEDFFPNEAFF
CDR3nt: TGCAGCGTTGAAGATTTTTTTCCAAATGAAGCTTTCTTT

d_gene: TRBD2
abundance: few
j_gene: TRBJ2-1
v_gene: TRBV5-1
CDR3aa: CASSGTSGSNEQFF
CDR3nt: TGCGCCAGCAGCGGGACTAGCGGGAGCAATGAGCAGTTCTTC

d_gene: TRBD1
abundance: many
j_gene: TRBJ1-2
v_gene: TRBV7-8
CDR3aa: CASSLGRTGPNYGYTF
CDR3nt: TGTGCCAGCAGCTTAGGGAGGACAGGGCCAAACTATGGCTACACCTTC

d_gene: TRBD2
abundance: .
j_gene: TRBJ2-5
v_gene: TRBV15
CDR3aa: CATSNPNPGGPGTQYF
CDR3nt: TGTGCCACCAGCAACCCGAACCCGGGAGGCCCCGGGACCCAGTACTTC

d_gene: .
abundance: few
j_gene: TRBJ1-1
v_gene: TRBV30
CDR3aa: CAWSQGPMDTEAFF
CDR3nt: TGTGCCTGGAGTCAGGGTCCGATGGACACTGAAGCTTTCTTT

d_gene: .
abundance: few
j_gene: TRBJ2-1
v_gene: TRBV5-1
CDR3aa: CASSLFSGGMDEQFF
CDR3nt: TGCGCCAGCAGCTTGTTTAGTGGGGGCATGGATGAGCAGTTCTTC

d_gene: TRBD1
abundance: .
j_gene: TRBJ1-2
v_gene: TRBV7-9
CDR3aa: CASSLATGTSSYGYTF
CDR3nt: TGTGCCAGCAGCTTAGCGACAGGGACCTCTAGCTATGGCTACACCTTC

d_gene: TRBD2
abundance: few
j_gene: TRBJ2-6
v_gene: TRBV6-6
CDR3aa: CASRGGSGANVLTF
CDR3nt: TGTGCCAGTAGGGGAGGGTCTGGGGCCAACGTCCTGACTTTC

d_gene: TRBD1
abundance: few
j_gene: TRBJ2-5
v_gene: TRBV2
CDR3aa: CASRKGTGGRETQYF
CDR3nt: TGTGCCAGCAGGAAGGGGACAGGGGGCCGAGAGACCCAGTACTTC

d_gene: TRBD1
abundance: .
j_gene: TRBJ2-2
v_gene: TRBV6-5
CDR3aa: CAAKETGLTGELFF
CDR3nt: TGTGCCGCGAAAGAGACAGGGCTCACCGGGGAGCTGTTTTTT

d_gene: TRBD1
abundance: few
j_gene: TRBJ2-3
v_gene: TRBV29-1
CDR3aa: CSVVGEGGSTDTQYF
CDR3nt: TGCAGCGTTGTCGGAGAAGGGGGCAGCACAGATACGCAGTATTTT

d_gene: .
abundance: .
j_gene: TRBJ2-7
v_gene: TRBV5-1
CDR3aa: CASSLRESSEQYF
CDR3nt: TGCGCCAGCAGCTTGCGGGAGTCTTCCGAGCAGTACTTC

d_gene: .
abundance: .
j_gene: TRBJ2-3
v_gene: TRBV6-5
CDR3aa: CASSYRTNSDTQYF
CDR3nt: TGTGCCAGCAGTTATAGGACTAACTCAGATACGCAGTATTTT

d_gene: .
abundance: .
j_gene: TRBJ2-1
v_gene: TRBV10-3
CDR3aa: CAITPFGGNEQFF
CDR3nt: TGTGCCATCACCCCTTTTGGCGGCAATGAGCAGTTCTTC

d_gene: .
abundance: .
j_gene: TRBJ2-5
v_gene: TRBV5-1
CDR3aa: CASERTKGETQYF
CDR3nt: TGCGCCAGCGAGAGGACAAAGGGAGAGACCCAGTACTTC

d_gene: .
abundance: .
j_gene: TRBJ2-5
v_gene: TRBV21-1
CDR3aa: CASSRLAGGEETQYF
CDR3nt: TGTGCCAGCAGCAGACTAGCGGGGGGAGAAGAGACCCAGTACTTC

d_gene: TRBD2
abundance: .
j_gene: TRBJ2-7
v_gene: TRBV4-2
CDR3aa: CASSQDRGLGTFPYEQYF
CDR3nt: TGTGCCAGCAGCCAAGATCGAGGACTAGGTACGTTCCCCTACGAGCAGTACTTC

d_gene: .
abundance: few
j_gene: TRBJ2-1
v_gene: TRBV7-3
CDR3aa: CASSHGGGYNEQFF
CDR3nt: TGTGCCAGCAGCCACGGTGGAGGTTACAATGAGCAGTTCTTC

d_gene: .
abundance: few
j_gene: TRBJ2-5
v_gene: TRBV6-5
CDR3aa: CASSYGSSKETQYF
CDR3nt: TGTGCCAGCAGTTACGGGTCTAGTAAAGAGACCCAGTACTTC

d_gene: .
abundance: .
j_gene: TRBJ2-7
v_gene: TRBV6-6
CDR3aa: CASSYSGGGPYEQYF
CDR3nt: TGTGCCAGCAGTTACTCTGGGGGGGGCCCCTACGAGCAGTACTTC

d_gene: .
abundance: .
j_gene: TRBJ1-1
v_gene: TRBV2
CDR3aa: CASSEGGRGFGNTEAFF
CDR3nt: TGTGCCAGCAGTGAGGGGGGGCGTGGGTTTGGAAACACTGAAGCTTTCTTT

d_gene: .
abundance: .
j_gene: TRBJ1-4
v_gene: TRBV6-6
CDR3aa: CASSPLEKLFF
CDR3nt: TGTGCCAGCAGTCCCTTGGAAAAACTGTTTTTT

d_gene: .
abundance: few
j_gene: TRBJ2-3
v_gene: TRBV2
CDR3aa: CASSAEGRDTQYF
CDR3nt: TGTGCCAGCAGTGCCGAGGGCCGGGATACGCAGTATTTT

d_gene: TRBD1
abundance: .
j_gene: TRBJ2-3
v_gene: TRBV6-5
CDR3aa: CASSPGTGRDTQYF
CDR3nt: TGTGCCAGCAGTCCCGGGACAGGGAGAGATACGCAGTATTTT

d_gene: .
abundance: .
j_gene: TRBJ2-2
v_gene: TRBV2
CDR3aa: CASSGGRNTGELFF
CDR3nt: TGTGCCAGCAGTGGGGGCCGGAACACCGGGGAGCTGTTTTTT

d_gene: TRBD2
abundance: few
j_gene: TRBJ2-3
v_gene: TRBV10-3
CDR3aa: CAIRTSGAADTQYF
CDR3nt: TGTGCCATCAGGACTAGCGGTGCCGCAGATACGCAGTATTTT

d_gene: .
abundance: .
j_gene: TRBJ2-5
v_gene: TRBV19
CDR3aa: CASSNGRPQGETQYF
CDR3nt: TGTGCCAGTAGTAACGGTAGGCCTCAGGGAGAGACCCAGTACTTC

d_gene: .
abundance: few
j_gene: TRBJ1-2
v_gene: TRBV2
CDR3aa: CASSVDTPYGYTF
CDR3nt: TGTGCCAGCAGTGTGGACACCCCCTATGGCTACACCTTC

d_gene: .
abundance: few
j_gene: TRBJ1-1
v_gene: TRBV18
CDR3aa: CASSPTPDRNTEAFF
CDR3nt: TGTGCCAGCTCACCTACTCCGGACAGGAACACTGAAGCTTTCTTT

d_gene: .
abundance: few
j_gene: TRBJ1-5
v_gene: TRBV30
CDR3aa: CAWRVDSNQPQHF
CDR3nt: TGTGCCTGGAGAGTAGATAGCAATCAGCCCCAGCATTTT

d_gene: TRBD1
abundance: few
j_gene: TRBJ1-2
v_gene: TRBV7-9
CDR3aa: CASRLTGVLGYTF
CDR3nt: TGTGCCAGCAGATTGACAGGGGTCTTGGGCTACACCTTC

d_gene: .
abundance: few
j_gene: TRBJ2-2
v_gene: TRBV11-2
CDR3aa: CASSLAQKNTGELFF
CDR3nt: TGTGCCAGCAGCTTAGCACAGAAAAACACCGGGGAGCTGTTTTTT

d_gene: TRBD2
abundance: few
j_gene: TRBJ2-2
v_gene: TRBV5-1
CDR3aa: CASSPWTSGTGELFF
CDR3nt: TGCGCCAGCAGCCCCTGGACTAGCGGCACCGGGGAGCTGTTTTTT

d_gene: TRBD2
abundance: few
j_gene: TRBJ2-7
v_gene: TRBV5-1
CDR3aa: CASSLAQISGTYEQYF
CDR3nt: TGCGCCAGCAGCCTAGCCCAGATTAGCGGGACCTACGAGCAGTACTTC

d_gene: .
abundance: .
j_gene: TRBJ2-7
v_gene: TRBV27
CDR3aa: CASSLGHPVYSYEQYF
CDR3nt: TGTGCCAGCAGTTTAGGGCATCCAGTTTACTCCTACGAGCAGTACTTC

d_gene: TRBD2
abundance: few
j_gene: TRBJ2-3
v_gene: TRBV7-9
CDR3aa: CASSLSVAGGGGPDTQYF
CDR3nt: TGTGCCAGCAGCTTGTCGGTAGCGGGAGGAGGTGGGCCAGATACGCAGTATTTT

d_gene: TRBD2
abundance: few
j_gene: TRBJ2-1
v_gene: TRBV30
CDR3aa: CAWSIGLALGNEQFF
CDR3nt: TGTGCCTGGAGCATCGGACTAGCCCTGGGGAATGAGCAGTTCTTC

d_gene: .
abundance: few
j_gene: TRBJ2-5
v_gene: TRBV2
CDR3aa: CASSEGRETQYF
CDR3nt: TGTGCCAGCAGTGAAGGGAGAGAGACCCAGTACTTC

d_gene: .
abundance: .
j_gene: TRBJ2-7
v_gene: TRBV5-1
CDR3aa: CASSLVPWREPYEQYF
CDR3nt: TGCGCCAGCAGCTTGGTTCCCTGGAGGGAACCCTACGAGCAGTACTTC

d_gene: TRBD2
abundance: few
j_gene: TRBJ2-7
v_gene: TRBV5-4
CDR3aa: CASSLVGTSGGREQYF
CDR3nt: TGTGCCAGCAGCTTGGTTGGGACTAGCGGGGGGCGGGAGCAGTACTTC

d_gene: .
abundance: .
j_gene: TRBJ1-4
v_gene: TRBV2
CDR3aa: CASKIRGDGYEKLFF
CDR3nt: TGTGCCAGTAAAATAAGGGGCGACGGGTATGAAAAACTGTTTTTT